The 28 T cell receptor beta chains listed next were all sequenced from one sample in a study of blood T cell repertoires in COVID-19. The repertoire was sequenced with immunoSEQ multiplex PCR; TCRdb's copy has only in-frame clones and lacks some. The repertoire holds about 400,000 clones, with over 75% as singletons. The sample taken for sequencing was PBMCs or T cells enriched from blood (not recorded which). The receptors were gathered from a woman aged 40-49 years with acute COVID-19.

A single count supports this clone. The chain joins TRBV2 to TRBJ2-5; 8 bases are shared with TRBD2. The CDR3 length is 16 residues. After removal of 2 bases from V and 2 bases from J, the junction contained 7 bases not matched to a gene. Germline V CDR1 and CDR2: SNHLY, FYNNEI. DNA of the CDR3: TGTGCCAGCAGTGAATTCGGGGGGGCATGGCAAGAGACCCAGTACTTC. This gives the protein CASSEFGGAWQETQYF. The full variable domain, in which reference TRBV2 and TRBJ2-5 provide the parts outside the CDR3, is EPEVTQTPSHQVTQMGQEVILRCVPISNHLYFYWYRQILGQKVEFLVSFYNNEISEKSEIFDDQFSVERPDGSNFTLKIRSTKLEDSAMYFCASSEFGGAWQETQYFGPGTRLLVL.

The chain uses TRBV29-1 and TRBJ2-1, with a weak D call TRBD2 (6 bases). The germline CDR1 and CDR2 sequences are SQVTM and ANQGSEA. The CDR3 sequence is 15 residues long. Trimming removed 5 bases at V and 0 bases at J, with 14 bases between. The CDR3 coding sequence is TGCAGCGTTCAGGGCGGGGAAAACTCCTACAATGAGCAGTTCTTC. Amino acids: CSVQGGENSYNEQFF.

The CDR3 DNA reads as TGTGCCAGCAGCTGGGCGGCGGGGAATGAGCAGTTCTTC. Its protein is CASSWAAGNEQFF. The chain joins TRBV5-6 to TRBJ2-1, with D perhaps TRBD2 (6 bases). V was clipped by 3 bases and J by 7 bases, with 11 bases between them. CDR3 length: 13 residues. Germline lookup yields CDR1 SGHDT and CDR2 YYEEEE.

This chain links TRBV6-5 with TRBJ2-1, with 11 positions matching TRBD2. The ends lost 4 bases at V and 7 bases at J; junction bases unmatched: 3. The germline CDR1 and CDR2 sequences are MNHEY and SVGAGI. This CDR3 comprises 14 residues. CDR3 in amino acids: CASSSRLAGNEQFF. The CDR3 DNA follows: TGTGCCAGCAGTTCCCGACTAGCGGGGAATGAGCAGTTCTTC.

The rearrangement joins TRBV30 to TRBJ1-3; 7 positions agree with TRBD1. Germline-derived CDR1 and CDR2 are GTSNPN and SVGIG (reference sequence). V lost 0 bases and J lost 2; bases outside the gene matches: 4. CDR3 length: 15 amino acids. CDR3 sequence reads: CAWSVNRGPGNTIYF. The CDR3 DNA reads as TGTGCCTGGAGTGTGAACAGGGGCCCTGGAAACACCATATATTTT.

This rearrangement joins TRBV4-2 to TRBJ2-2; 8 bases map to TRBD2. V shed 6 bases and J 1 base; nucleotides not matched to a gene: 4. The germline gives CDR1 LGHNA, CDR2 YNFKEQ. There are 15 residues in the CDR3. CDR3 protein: CASRRLAGNTGELFF. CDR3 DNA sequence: TGTGCCAGCAGACGGCTAGCGGGGAACACCGGGGAGCTGTTTTTT.

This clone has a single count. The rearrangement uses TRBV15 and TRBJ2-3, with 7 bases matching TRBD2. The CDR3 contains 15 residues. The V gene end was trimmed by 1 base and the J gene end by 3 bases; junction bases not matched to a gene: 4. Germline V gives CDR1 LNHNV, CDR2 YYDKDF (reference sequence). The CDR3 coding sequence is TGTGCCACCAGCAGAGCGGGGGGTGGGACAGATACGCAGTATTTT. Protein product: CATSRAGGGTDTQYF.

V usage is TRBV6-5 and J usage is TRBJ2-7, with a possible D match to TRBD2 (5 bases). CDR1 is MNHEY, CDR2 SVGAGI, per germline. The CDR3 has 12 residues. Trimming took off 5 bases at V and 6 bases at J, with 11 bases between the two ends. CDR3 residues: CASSTTGTEQYF. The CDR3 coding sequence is TGTGCCAGCAGTACCACGGGAACCGAGCAGTACTTC.

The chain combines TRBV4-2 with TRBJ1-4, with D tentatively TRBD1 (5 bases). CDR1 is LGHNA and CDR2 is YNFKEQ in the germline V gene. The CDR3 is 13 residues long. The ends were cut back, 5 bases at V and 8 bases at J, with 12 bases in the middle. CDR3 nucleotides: TGTGCCAGCAGCTCGTACGGGGGGGAAAAACTGTTTTTT. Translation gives CASSSYGGEKLFF.

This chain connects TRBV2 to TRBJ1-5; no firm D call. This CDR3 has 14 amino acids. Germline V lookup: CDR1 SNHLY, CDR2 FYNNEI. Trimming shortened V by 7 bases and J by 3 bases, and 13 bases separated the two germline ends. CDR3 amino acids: CASTPPGVNQPQHF. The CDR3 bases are TGTGCCAGCACCCCACCCGGAGTCAATCAGCCCCAGCATTTT.

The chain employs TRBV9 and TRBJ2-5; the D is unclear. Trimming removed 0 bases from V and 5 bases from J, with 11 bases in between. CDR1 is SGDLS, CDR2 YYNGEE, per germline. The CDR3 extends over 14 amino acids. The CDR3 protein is CASSVGPNGETQYF. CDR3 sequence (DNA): TGTGCCAGCAGCGTAGGACCAAACGGGGAGACCCAGTACTTC.

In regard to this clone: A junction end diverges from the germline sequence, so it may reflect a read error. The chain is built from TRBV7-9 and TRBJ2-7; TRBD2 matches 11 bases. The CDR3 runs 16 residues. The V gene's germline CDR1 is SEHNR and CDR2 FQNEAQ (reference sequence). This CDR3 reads CASSSGGLAVSTSKHF. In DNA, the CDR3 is TGTGCCAGCAGCTCAGGGGGACTAGCGGTCTCTACGAGCAAACACTTC.

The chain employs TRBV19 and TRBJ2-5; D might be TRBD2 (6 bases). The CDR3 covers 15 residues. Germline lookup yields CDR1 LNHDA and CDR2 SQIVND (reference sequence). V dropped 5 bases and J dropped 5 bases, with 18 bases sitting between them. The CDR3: CASSFRTKVGETQYF. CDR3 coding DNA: TGTGCCAGTAGTTTCAGGACTAAGGTGGGGGAGACCCAGTACTTC.

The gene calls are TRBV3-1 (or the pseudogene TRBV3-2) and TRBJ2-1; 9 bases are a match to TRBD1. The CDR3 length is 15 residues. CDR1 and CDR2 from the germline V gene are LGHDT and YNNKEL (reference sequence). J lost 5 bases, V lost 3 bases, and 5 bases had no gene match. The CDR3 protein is CASSHTGGGNNEQFF. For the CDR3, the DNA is TGTGCCAGCAGCCATACAGGGGGCGGAAACAATGAGCAGTTCTTC.

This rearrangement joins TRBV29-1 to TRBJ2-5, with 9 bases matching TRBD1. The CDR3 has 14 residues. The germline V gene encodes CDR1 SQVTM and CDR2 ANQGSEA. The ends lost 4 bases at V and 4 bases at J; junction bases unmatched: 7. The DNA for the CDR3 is TGCAGCGTTGCACCCGGACAGGGGCGAGAGACCCAGTACTTC. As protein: CSVAPGQGRETQYF.

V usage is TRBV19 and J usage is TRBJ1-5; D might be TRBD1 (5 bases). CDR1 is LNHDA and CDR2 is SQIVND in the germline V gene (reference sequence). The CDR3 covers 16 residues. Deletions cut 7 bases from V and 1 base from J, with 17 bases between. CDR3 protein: CASTPSLGVSNQPQHF. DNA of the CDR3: TGTGCCAGTACTCCAAGTTTAGGGGTAAGCAATCAGCCCCAGCATTTT.

CDR3 sequence reads: CASGGSGGADTQYF. In nucleotides, the CDR3 is TGTGCCTCGGGGGGTAGCGGGGGAGCAGATACGCAGTATTTT. V is TRBV30 and J is TRBJ2-3, with 9 nucleotides matching TRBD2. V was pared by 7 bases and J by 4 bases, with 9 bases of the junction left unmatched. The CDR3 is 14 residues long. The V gene's germline CDR1 is GTSNPN and CDR2 SVGIG (reference sequence).

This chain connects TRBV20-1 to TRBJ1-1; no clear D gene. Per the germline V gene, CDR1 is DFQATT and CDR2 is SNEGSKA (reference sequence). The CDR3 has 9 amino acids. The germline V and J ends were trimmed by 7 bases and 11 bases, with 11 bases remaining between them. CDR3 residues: CSGAPGAFF. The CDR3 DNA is TGCAGTGGGGCGCCGGGGGCTTTCTTT.

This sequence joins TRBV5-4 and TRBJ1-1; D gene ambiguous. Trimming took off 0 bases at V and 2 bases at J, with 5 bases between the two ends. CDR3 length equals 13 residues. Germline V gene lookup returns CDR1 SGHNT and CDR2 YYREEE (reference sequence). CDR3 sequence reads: CASSLEQNTEAFF. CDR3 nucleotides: TGTGCCAGCAGCTTGGAACAAAACACTGAAGCTTTCTTT.

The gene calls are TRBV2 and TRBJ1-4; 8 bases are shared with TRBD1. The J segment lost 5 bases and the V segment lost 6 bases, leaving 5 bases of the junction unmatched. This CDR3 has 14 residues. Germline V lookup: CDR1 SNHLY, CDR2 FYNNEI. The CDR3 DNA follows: TGTGCCAGCAGCCCCGACAGGGGAAATGAAAAACTGTTTTTT. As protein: CASSPDRGNEKLFF. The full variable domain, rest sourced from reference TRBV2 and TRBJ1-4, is EPEVTQTPSHQVTQMGQEVILRCVPISNHLYFYWYRQILGQKVEFLVSFYNNEISEKSEIFDDQFSVERPDGSNFTLKIRSTKLEDSAMYFCASSPDRGNEKLFFGSGTQLSVL.

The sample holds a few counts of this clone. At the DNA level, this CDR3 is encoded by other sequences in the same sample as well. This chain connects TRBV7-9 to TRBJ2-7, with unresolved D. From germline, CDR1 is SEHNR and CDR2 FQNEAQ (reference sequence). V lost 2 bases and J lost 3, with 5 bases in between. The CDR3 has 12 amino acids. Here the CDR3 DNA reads TGTGCCAGCAGCTTAAGTAGCTACGAGCAGTACTTC. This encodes CASSLSSYEQYF.

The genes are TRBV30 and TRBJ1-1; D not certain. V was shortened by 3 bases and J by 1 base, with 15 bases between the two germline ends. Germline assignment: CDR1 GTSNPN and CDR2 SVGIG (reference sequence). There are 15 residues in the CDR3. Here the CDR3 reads CAWSALRSGNTEAFF. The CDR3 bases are TGTGCCTGGAGCGCTCTCAGGTCAGGGAACACTGAAGCTTTCTTT.

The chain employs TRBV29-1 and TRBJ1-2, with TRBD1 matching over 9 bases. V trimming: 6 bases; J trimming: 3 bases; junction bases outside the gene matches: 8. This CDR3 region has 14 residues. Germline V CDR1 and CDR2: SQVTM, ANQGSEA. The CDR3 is CSVGQGSKYYGYTF. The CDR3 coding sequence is TGCAGCGTCGGACAGGGGAGCAAGTACTATGGCTACACCTTC.

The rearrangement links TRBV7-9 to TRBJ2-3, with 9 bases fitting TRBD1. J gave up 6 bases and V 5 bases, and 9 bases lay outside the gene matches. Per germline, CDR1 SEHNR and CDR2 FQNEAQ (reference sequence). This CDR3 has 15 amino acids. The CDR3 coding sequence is TGTGCCAGCAGCACGGGACAGGGTGCAATTGATACGCAGTATTTT. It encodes CASSTGQGAIDTQYF.

The CDR3 region has the DNA TGTGCCAGTAGTATAACCTGGAGCGGGGCCTACGAGCAGTACTTC. The encoded protein is CASSITWSGAYEQYF. V gene TRBV19 combines with J gene TRBJ2-7; 7 bases fit TRBD2. CDR3 length: 15 residues. Germline values: CDR1 LNHDA, CDR2 SQIVND (reference sequence). J gave up 2 bases and V 2 bases, and 6 bases lay outside the gene matches.

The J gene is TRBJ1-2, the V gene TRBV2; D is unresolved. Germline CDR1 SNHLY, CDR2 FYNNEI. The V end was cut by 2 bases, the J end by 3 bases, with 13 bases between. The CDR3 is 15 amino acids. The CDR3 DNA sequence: TGTGCCAGCAGTGAATTAGGAGGGAAGGACTATGGCTACACCTTC. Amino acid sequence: CASSELGGKDYGYTF.

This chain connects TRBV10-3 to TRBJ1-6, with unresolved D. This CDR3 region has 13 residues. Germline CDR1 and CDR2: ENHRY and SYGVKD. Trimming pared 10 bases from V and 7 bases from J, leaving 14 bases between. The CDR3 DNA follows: TGTGCCACTCGGACGGAGGAGAATTCACCCCTCCACTTT. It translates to CATRTEENSPLHF.

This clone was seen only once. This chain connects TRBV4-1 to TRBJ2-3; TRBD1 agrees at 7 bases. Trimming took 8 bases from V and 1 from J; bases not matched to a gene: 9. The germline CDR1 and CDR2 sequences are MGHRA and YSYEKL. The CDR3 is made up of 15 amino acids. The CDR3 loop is CASPRGPGGTDTQYF. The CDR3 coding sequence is TGCGCCAGCCCAAGGGGGCCAGGAGGCACAGATACGCAGTATTTT.